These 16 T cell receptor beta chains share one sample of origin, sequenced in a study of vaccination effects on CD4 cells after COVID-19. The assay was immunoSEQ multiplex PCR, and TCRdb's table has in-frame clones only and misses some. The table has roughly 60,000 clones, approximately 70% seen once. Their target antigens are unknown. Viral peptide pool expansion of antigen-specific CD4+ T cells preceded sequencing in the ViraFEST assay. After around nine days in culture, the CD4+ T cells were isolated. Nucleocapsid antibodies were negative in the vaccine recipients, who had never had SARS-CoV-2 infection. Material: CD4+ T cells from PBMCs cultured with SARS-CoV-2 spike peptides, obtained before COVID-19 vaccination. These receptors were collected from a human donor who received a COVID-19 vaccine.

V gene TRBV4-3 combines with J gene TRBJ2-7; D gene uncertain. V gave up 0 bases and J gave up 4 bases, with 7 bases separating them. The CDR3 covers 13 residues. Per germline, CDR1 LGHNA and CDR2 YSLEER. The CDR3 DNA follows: TGCGCCAGCAGCCAAGAGAGTAGATACGAGCAGTACTTC. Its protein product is CASSQESRYEQYF.

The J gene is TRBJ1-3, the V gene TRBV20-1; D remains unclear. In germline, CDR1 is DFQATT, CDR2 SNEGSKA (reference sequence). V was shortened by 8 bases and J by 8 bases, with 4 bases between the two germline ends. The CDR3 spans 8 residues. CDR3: CSPDTIYF. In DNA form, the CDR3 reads TGCAGTCCAGACACCATATATTTT.

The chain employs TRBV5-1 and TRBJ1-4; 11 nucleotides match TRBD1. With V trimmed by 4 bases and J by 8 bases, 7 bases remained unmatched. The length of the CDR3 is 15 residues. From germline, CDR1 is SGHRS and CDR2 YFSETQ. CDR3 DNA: TGCGCCAGCAGCCTCGGACAGGGGGCCGTCGAAAAACTGTTTTTT. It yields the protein CASSLGQGAVEKLFF.

The CDR3 DNA reads as TGCGCCAGCAGCTTGGGTCCTGGAGGGGGCCAGGAGACCCAGTACTTC. Protein: CASSLGPGGGQETQYF. The chain uses TRBV5-1 and TRBJ2-5; D possibly corresponds to TRBD1 (7 bases). This CDR3 has 16 amino acids. Germline CDR1 SGHRS, CDR2 YFSETQ. The V gene lost 0 bases and the J gene lost 5 bases, with 17 bases spanning the gap.

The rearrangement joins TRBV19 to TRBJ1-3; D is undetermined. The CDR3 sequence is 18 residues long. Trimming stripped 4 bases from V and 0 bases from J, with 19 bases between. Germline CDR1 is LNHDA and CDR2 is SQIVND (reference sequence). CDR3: CASSTTALSLLSGNTIYF. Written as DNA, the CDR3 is TGTGCCAGTAGTACCACAGCTCTCAGTCTTCTCTCTGGAAACACCATATATTTT.

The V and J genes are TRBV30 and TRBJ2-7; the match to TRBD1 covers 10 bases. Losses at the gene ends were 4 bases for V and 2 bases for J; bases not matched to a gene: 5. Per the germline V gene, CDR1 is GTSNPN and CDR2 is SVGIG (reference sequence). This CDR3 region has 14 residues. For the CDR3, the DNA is TGTGCCTGGACCCGGGACAGGGGTCCCTACGAGCAGTACTTC. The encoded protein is CAWTRDRGPYEQYF.

CDR3 region: CATATGTGNTIYF. CDR3 nucleotides: TGTGCCACCGCAACGGGCACTGGAAACACCATATATTTT. This rearrangement joins TRBV10-3 to TRBJ1-3; no clear D gene. V lost 10 bases and J 2 bases, leaving 12 bases between the germline ends. This CDR3 spans 13 amino acids. The germline CDR1 and CDR2 sequences are ENHRY and SYGVKD.

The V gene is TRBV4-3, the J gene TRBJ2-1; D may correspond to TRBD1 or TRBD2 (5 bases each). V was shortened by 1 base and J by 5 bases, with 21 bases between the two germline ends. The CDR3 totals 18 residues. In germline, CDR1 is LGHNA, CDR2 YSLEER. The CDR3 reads CASSQGVGTNSENNEQFF. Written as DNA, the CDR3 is TGCGCCAGCAGCCAAGGGGTCGGGACCAACTCAGAAAACAATGAGCAGTTCTTC.

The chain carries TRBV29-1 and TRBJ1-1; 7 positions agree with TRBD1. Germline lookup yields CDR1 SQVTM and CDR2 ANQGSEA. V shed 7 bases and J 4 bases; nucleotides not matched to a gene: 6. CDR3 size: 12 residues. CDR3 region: CSGRQGSTEAFF. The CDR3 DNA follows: TGCAGCGGGAGACAGGGCTCCACTGAAGCTTTCTTT.

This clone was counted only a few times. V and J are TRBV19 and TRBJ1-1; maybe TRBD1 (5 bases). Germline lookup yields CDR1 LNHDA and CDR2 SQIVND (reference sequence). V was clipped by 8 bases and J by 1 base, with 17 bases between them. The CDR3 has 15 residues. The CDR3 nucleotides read TGTGCCAGTCAAGGGGCGGGTGGCCGGAACACTGAAGCTTTCTTT. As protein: CASQGAGGRNTEAFF. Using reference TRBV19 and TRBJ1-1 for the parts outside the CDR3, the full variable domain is DGGITQSPKYLFRKEGQNVTLSCEQNLNHDAMYWYRQDPGQGLRLIYYSQIVNDFQKGDIAEGYSVSREKKESFPLTVTSAQKNPTAFYLCASQGAGGRNTEAFFGQGTRLTVV.

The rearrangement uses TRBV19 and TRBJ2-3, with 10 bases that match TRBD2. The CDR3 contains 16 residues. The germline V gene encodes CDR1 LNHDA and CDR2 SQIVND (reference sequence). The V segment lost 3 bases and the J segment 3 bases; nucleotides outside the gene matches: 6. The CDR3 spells CASSILAGVGTDTQYF. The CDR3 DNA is TGTGCCAGTAGTATCCTAGCGGGAGTTGGAACAGATACGCAGTATTTT.

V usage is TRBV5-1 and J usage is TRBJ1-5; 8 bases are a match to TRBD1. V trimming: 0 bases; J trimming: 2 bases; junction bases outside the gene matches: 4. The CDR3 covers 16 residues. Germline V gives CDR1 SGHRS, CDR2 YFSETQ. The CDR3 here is CASSLEPTGGNQPQHF. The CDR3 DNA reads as TGCGCCAGCAGCTTGGAGCCGACAGGGGGCAATCAGCCCCAGCATTTT.

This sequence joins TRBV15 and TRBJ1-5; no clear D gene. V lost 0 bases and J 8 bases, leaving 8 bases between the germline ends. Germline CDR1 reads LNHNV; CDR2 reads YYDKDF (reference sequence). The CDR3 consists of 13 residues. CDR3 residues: CATSREGFEPQHF. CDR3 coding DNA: TGTGCCACCAGCAGAGAAGGTTTCGAGCCCCAGCATTTT.

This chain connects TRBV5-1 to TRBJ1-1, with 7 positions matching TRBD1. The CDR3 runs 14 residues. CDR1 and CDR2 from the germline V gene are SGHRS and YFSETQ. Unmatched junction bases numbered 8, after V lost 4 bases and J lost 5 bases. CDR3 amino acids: CASSPRQGPTEAFF. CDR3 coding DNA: TGCGCCAGCAGCCCTCGACAGGGCCCGACTGAAGCTTTCTTT.

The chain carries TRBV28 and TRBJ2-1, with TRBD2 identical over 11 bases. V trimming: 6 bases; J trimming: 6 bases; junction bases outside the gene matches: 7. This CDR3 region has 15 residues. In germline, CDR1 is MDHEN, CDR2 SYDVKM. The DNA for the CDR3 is TGTGCCAGCAGCTATAGACTAGCGGGGAGCAATGAGCAGTTCTTC. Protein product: CASSYRLAGSNEQFF.

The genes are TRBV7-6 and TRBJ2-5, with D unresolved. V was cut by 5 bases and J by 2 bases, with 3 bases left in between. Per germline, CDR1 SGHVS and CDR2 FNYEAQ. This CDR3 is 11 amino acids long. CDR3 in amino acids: CASSPQETQYF. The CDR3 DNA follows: TGTGCCAGCAGCCCTCAAGAGACCCAGTACTTC.